The 19 T cell receptor beta chains listed next were all sequenced from one sample in a study of blood T cell repertoires in COVID-19. Using immunoSEQ multiplex PCR, the repertoire was profiled, and TCRdb retains in-frame clones only, with some absent. This sample has 300,000 or so clones, with around 87% found just once. Sequencing was performed on peripheral blood. Receptors originate from a man in his 70s with acute or convalescent COVID-19.

The chain links TRBV19 to TRBJ2-3, with 9 bases lining up with TRBD2. Trimming took 2 bases from V and 4 from J; bases not matched to a gene: 10. The CDR3 covers 17 residues. Germline values: CDR1 LNHDA, CDR2 SQIVND (reference sequence). CDR3 nucleotides: TGTGCCAGTAGTATAAAGCGCGGGAGGGCCGGGTCAGATACGCAGTATTTT. The encoded protein is CASSIKRGRAGSDTQYF. Variable domain in full (rest from reference TRBV19 and TRBJ2-3): DGGITQSPKYLFRKEGQNVTLSCEQNLNHDAMYWYRQDPGQGLRLIYYSQIVNDFQKGDIAEGYSVSREKKESFPLTVTSAQKNPTAFYLCASSIKRGRAGSDTQYFGPGTRLTVL.

The CDR3 spells CASSTETGNTIYF. CDR3 coding DNA: TGTGCCAGCAGTACAGAGACTGGAAACACCATATATTTT. The V gene is TRBV6-2 or TRBV6-3, the J gene TRBJ1-3; D is ambiguous. Germline loops: CDR1 MNHEY, CDR2 SVGEGT. Trimming took off 5 bases at V and 2 bases at J, with 7 bases between the two ends. The CDR3 is 13 residues long.

The chain links TRBV24-1 to TRBJ1-2; 10 positions match TRBD1. With V trimmed by 7 bases and J by 8 bases, 6 bases remained unmatched. This CDR3 has 13 residues. Per germline, CDR1 KGHDR and CDR2 SFDVKD. CDR3 loop: CATSLGQGSGYTF. The CDR3 DNA follows: TGTGCCACCAGCTTGGGACAGGGGTCCGGCTACACCTTC.

V and J are TRBV3-1 (or the pseudogene TRBV3-2) and TRBJ1-5, with D possibly matching TRBD1 (5 bases). The CDR3 is 14 amino acids. The V end lost 0 bases, the J end lost 7 bases, and 10 bases lay between the germline ends. The germline V gene has CDR1 LGHDT and CDR2 YNNKEL (reference sequence). In DNA, the CDR3 is TGTGCCAGCAGCCAAGAATCAGGGTTCCAGCCCCAGCATTTT. Its translation: CASSQESGFQPQHF.

As concerns this clone: Other DNA sequences of this sample code for an identical CDR3. The genes are TRBV30 and TRBJ1-5; 8 bases align to TRBD1. Germline CDR1 GTSNPN, CDR2 SVGIG (reference sequence). V was clipped by 1 base and J by 3 bases; unmatched bases: 2. The CDR3 loop spans 14 amino acids. The CDR3 reads CAWSGGQVNQPQHF. Written as DNA, the CDR3 is TGTGCCTGGAGTGGGGGACAGGTCAATCAGCCCCAGCATTTT.

On this clone itself: In the same sample, other DNA sequences code for this CDR3. The rearrangement uses TRBV7-2 and TRBJ2-5, with a tentative D call TRBD1 (5 bases). Germline lookup yields CDR1 SGHTA and CDR2 FQGNSA. The CDR3 is made up of 14 amino acids. Trimming pared 5 bases from V and 1 base from J, leaving 11 bases between. CDR3 coding DNA: TGTGCCAGCAGCCTCCGACAGACCCAAGAGACCCAGTACTTC. Amino acid sequence: CASSLRQTQETQYF.

The V gene is TRBV4-2, the J gene TRBJ1-5; 7 bases are shared with TRBD1. The CDR3 is 17 residues long. Losses at the gene ends were 1 base for V and 4 bases for J; bases not matched to a gene: 10. Germline V CDR1 and CDR2: LGHNA, YNFKEQ. The CDR3 DNA is TGTGCCAGCAGCCAAGTCGAGGCAGGGGGAATTAATCAGCCCCAGCATTTT. Translated, it gives CASSQVEAGGINQPQHF.

In its sample, this clone was seen once. The genes are TRBV2 and TRBJ1-5; no reliable D call. CDR3 length: 13 amino acids. V was shortened by 6 bases and J by 7 bases, with 13 bases between the two germline ends. Germline-derived CDR1 and CDR2 are SNHLY and FYNNEI. CDR3 in amino acids: CASSREGQQPQHF. The CDR3, as DNA: TGTGCCAGCAGCCGCGAGGGTCAGCAGCCCCAGCATTTT.

V usage is TRBV7-9 and J usage is TRBJ2-1; D perhaps matches TRBD1 (6 bases). Germline lookup yields CDR1 SEHNR and CDR2 FQNEAQ (reference sequence). This CDR3 contains 15 residues. The V gene lost 1 base and the J gene lost 7 bases, with 14 bases spanning the gap. The CDR3 DNA is TGTGCCAGCAGCTTAGGCCCGGCAGGGGTAAATGAGCAGTTCTTC. Protein: CASSLGPAGVNEQFF.

V is TRBV20-1 and J is TRBJ1-5; 7 nucleotides line up with TRBD1. Germline V gene lookup returns CDR1 DFQATT and CDR2 SNEGSKA (reference sequence). The J segment lost 15 bases and the V segment lost 2 bases, leaving 7 bases of the junction unmatched. The CDR3 loop spans 11 amino acids. CDR3 in amino acids: CSARSDRVGHF. CDR3 coding DNA: TGCAGTGCTAGATCAGACAGGGTCGGGCATTTT.

This rearrangement joins TRBV28 to TRBJ1-1; D is undetermined. V was shortened by 6 bases and J by 8 bases, with 10 bases between the two germline ends. Germline lookup yields CDR1 MDHEN and CDR2 SYDVKM. CDR3 length: 11 residues. In nucleotides, the CDR3 is TGTGCCAGCAGAAACAGAAAAGAAGCTTTCTTT. This codes for CASRNRKEAFF.

V is TRBV30 and J is TRBJ1-1; D is unresolved. Germline CDR1 GTSNPN, CDR2 SVGIG (reference sequence). The CDR3 runs 11 residues. Trimming took 2 bases from V and 3 from J, leaving 4 bases between them. This CDR3 reads CAWSSYTEAFF. The DNA for the CDR3 is TGTGCCTGGAGTTCATACACTGAAGCTTTCTTT.

This clone was counted between two and nine times. This sequence joins TRBV28 and TRBJ2-7, with 8 bases aligning to TRBD2. From germline, CDR1 is MDHEN and CDR2 SYDVKM. This CDR3 is 14 amino acids long. Losses at the gene ends were 7 bases for V and 3 bases for J; bases not matched to a gene: 8. The CDR3 nucleotides are TGTGCCAGCACCGGGGGACTAGGGCTCTACGAGCAGTACTTC. Its translation is CASTGGLGLYEQYF.

This clone was seen a single time. V usage is TRBV5-1 and J usage is TRBJ2-1; 9 bases fit TRBD1. This CDR3 is 14 amino acids long. Germline CDR1 reads SGHRS; CDR2 reads YFSETQ. J was trimmed by 4 bases and V by 7 bases; bases with no gene match: 6. CDR3 nucleotides: TGCGCCAGCTCCGGGACAGGGTTATACAATGAGCAGTTCTTC. This codes for CASSGTGLYNEQFF.

The CDR3 loop is CASSLAAGGSNEQFF. The CDR3 region has the DNA TGTGCCAGCAGTTTAGCAGCGGGAGGCTCCAATGAGCAGTTCTTC. J is TRBJ2-1 and V is TRBV28, with 9 bases aligning to TRBD2. The junction had 5 bases not matched to a gene; V was cut back by 2 bases and J by 6 bases. The germline CDR1 and CDR2 sequences are MDHEN and SYDVKM. The CDR3 is 15 amino acids.

The chain joins TRBV6-6 to TRBJ2-7; 10 bases match TRBD2. Per the germline V gene, CDR1 is MNHNY and CDR2 is SVGAGI (reference sequence). The CDR3 consists of 13 residues. V was pared by 5 bases and J by 4 bases, with 2 bases of the junction left unmatched. The CDR3 sequence is CASSSGREYEQYF. CDR3 in DNA: TGTGCCAGCAGTAGCGGGAGGGAGTACGAGCAGTACTTC.

This clone came up once. The V and J genes are TRBV29-1 and TRBJ2-3, with 14 bases that match TRBD2. Trimming removed 7 bases from V and 1 base from J; junction bases left unmatched: 10. The germline CDR1 and CDR2 sequences are SQVTM and ANQGSEA. This CDR3 has 17 amino acids. The CDR3 region is CSGEGLAGGGGTDTQYF. CDR3 nucleotide sequence: TGCAGCGGGGAAGGACTAGCGGGAGGCGGGGGCACAGATACGCAGTATTTT.

The chain links TRBV11-2 to TRBJ1-3; D might be TRBD1 (6 bases). V was pared by 1 base and J by 0 bases, with 13 bases between. The V gene's germline CDR1 is SGHAT and CDR2 FQNNGV. The CDR3 runs 17 residues. The CDR3 here is CASSLVWGQSSGNTIYF. The CDR3 DNA follows: TGTGCCAGCAGCTTAGTTTGGGGACAAAGCTCTGGAAACACCATATATTTT.

The chain combines TRBV9 with TRBJ2-2, with D possibly being TRBD1 (6 bases). Germline lookup yields CDR1 SGDLS and CDR2 YYNGEE. This CDR3 contains 15 residues. Between the trimmed V and J ends, which lost 1 base and 3 bases, there was a span of 10 bases. Here the CDR3 DNA reads TGTGCCAGCAGCGTAAGACAGGACTACACCGGGGAGCTGTTTTTT. Translated, it gives CASSVRQDYTGELFF.